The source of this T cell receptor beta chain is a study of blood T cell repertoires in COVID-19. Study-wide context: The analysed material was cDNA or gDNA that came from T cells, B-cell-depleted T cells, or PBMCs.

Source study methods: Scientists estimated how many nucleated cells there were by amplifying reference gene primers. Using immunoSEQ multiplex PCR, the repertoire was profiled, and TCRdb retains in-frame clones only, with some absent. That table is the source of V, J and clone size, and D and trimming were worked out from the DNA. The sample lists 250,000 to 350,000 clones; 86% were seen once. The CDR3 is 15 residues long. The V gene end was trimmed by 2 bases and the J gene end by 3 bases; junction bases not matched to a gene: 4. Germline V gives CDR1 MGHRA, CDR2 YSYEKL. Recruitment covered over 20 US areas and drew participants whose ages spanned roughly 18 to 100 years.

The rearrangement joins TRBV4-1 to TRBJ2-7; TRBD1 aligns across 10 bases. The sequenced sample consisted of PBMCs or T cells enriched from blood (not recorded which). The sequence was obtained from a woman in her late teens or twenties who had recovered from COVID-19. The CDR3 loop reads CASSQPGTGDYEQYF. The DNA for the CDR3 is TGCGCCAGCAGCCAACCCGGGACAGGGGACTACGAGCAGTACTTC.